Presented here are 26 T cell receptor beta chains from one specimen sequenced in a study of cytomegalovirus exposure and HLA in healthy donors. This PCR relied on a set of 60 Vbeta primers and 13 Jbeta primers. Generated by immunoSEQ multiplex PCR, the TCRdb table keeps only in-frame clones and is missing some. This repertoire shows tens of thousands of clones, roughly 84% found once; its top ten account for approximately 17%. The sequenced sample consisted of PBMCs. These receptors all stem from a man aged 65-85 years in good health and CMV-seropositive.

This clone was seen a single time. The V call is TRBV7-5, the J call TRBJ1-5; TRBD1, the table's D call, lacks a check against the DNA. TRBV7-5 is noted as a pseudogene. This CDR3 is built from 17 residues. This CDR3 is CVRSAKDRDRINQPQHF. CDR3 bases: TGTGTCAGAAGCGCCAAGGACCGGGACAGGATTAATCAGCCCCAGCATTTT.

The chain employs TRBV27 and TRBJ2-2; 8 nucleotides line up with TRBD1. CDR3 length: 15 amino acids. Germline trimming cut 7 bases from V and 7 bases from J; bases unmatched to any gene: 11. Germline V CDR1 and CDR2: MNHEY, SMNVEV (reference sequence). CDR3 in amino acids: CASTDFQGAGGELFF. Here the CDR3 DNA reads TGTGCCAGCACCGATTTTCAGGGGGCCGGCGGGGAGCTGTTTTTT.

The chain carries TRBV29-1 and TRBJ1-5; D remains unclear. Germline values: CDR1 SQVTM, CDR2 ANQGSEA. The CDR3 covers 13 residues. V lost 4 bases to trimming and J lost 1 base, with 8 bases between them. As DNA, the CDR3 is TGCAGCGTTGGCGGTGGGAGCAATCAGCCCCAGCATTTT. Amino acid sequence: CSVGGGSNQPQHF. Supplemented by reference TRBV29-1 and TRBJ1-5, the full variable domain reads SAVISQKPSRDICQRGTSLTIQCQVDSQVTMMFWYRQQPGQSLTLIATANQGSEATYESGFVIDKFPISRPNLTFSTLTVSNMSPEDSSIYLCSVGGGSNQPQHFGDGTRLSIL.

This clone was seen a handful of times. The chain is built from TRBV6-5 and TRBJ2-5, with 8 bases aligning to TRBD2. The J call may be wrong; the DNA end is better matched by TRBJ2-7. CDR3 size: 13 residues. CDR1 and CDR2 from the germline V gene are MNHEY and SVGAGI. The CDR3 nucleotides read TGTGCCAGCACGGCTAGCGGGTCCTACGAGCAGTACTTC. Its translation is CASTASGSYEQYF.

This chain uses TRBV7-6 with TRBJ2-7; D may be TRBD2 (5 bases). The CDR3 contains 13 residues. The V gene lost 2 bases and the J gene lost 0 bases, with 5 bases spanning the gap. Germline values: CDR1 SGHVS, CDR2 FNYEAQ. The CDR3 sequence is CASSLTSSYEQYF. DNA of the CDR3: TGTGCCAGCAGCTTAACTAGCTCCTACGAGCAGTACTTC.

The V and J genes are TRBV9 and TRBJ1-2, with a possible D match to TRBD1 (5 bases). The CDR3 loop spans 14 amino acids. In germline, CDR1 is SGDLS, CDR2 YYNGEE. V lost 4 bases and J lost 8, with 18 bases in between. CDR3 bases: TGTGCCAGCAGCTCAACCTCCTTTGCAGGGGGCTACACCTTC. This translates into CASSSTSFAGGYTF.

This chain connects TRBV15 to TRBJ1-2; D is uncertain. This CDR3 has 14 amino acids. V was cut by 0 bases and J by 5 bases, with 10 bases left in between. Germline V gene sequence: CDR1 LNHNV, CDR2 YYDKDF (reference sequence). The chain's CDR3 is CATSRDRAGYGYTF. DNA of the CDR3: TGTGCCACCAGCAGAGATCGGGCGGGGTATGGCTACACCTTC.

This chain links TRBV11-2 with TRBJ2-7, with a weak D call TRBD2 (6 bases). The CDR3 sequence is 14 residues long. V lost 0 bases and J lost 3, with 9 bases in between. Germline values: CDR1 SGHAT, CDR2 FQNNGV. The CDR3 DNA sequence: TGTGCCAGCAGCTTAGATCACGGGGGCTACGAGCAGTACTTC. It translates to CASSLDHGGYEQYF.

The chain is built from TRBV6-1 and TRBJ1-1; TRBD1 might be the D (6 bases). V was clipped by 7 bases and J by 1 base, with 10 bases between them. The CDR3 totals 13 residues. The germline V gene encodes CDR1 MNHNS and CDR2 SASEGT. The CDR3 DNA reads as TGTGCCAGCACCACGACAGGGAACACTGAAGCTTTCTTT. It is translated as CASTTTGNTEAFF.

V and J are TRBV28 and TRBJ2-5; TRBD2 might be the D (5 bases). The CDR3 has 17 amino acids. The V end was cut by 2 bases, the J end by 7 bases, with 23 bases between. Germline CDR1 is MDHEN and CDR2 is SYDVKM. The CDR3 sequence: CASSLPSGWVGRWTQYF. The CDR3 DNA follows: TGTGCCAGCAGTTTACCATCGGGATGGGTAGGGCGATGGACCCAGTACTTC. The full variable domain, with the rest looked up from reference TRBV28 and TRBJ2-5, is DVKVTQSSRYLVKRTGEKVFLECVQDMDHENMFWYRQDPGLGLRLIYFSYDVKMKEKGDIPEGYSVSREKKERFSLILESASTNQTSMYLCASSLPSGWVGRWTQYFGPGTRLLVL.

The rearrangement joins TRBV11-2 to TRBJ2-3; 8 positions agree with TRBD2. V was clipped by 0 bases and J by 2 bases; unmatched bases: 1. CDR1 SGHAT and CDR2 FQNNGV come from the germline V gene. There are 15 residues in the CDR3. The CDR3 DNA reads TGTGCCAGCAGCTTAGAGGGACTAGTCACAGATACGCAGTATTTT. Its protein product is CASSLEGLVTDTQYF.

The chain joins TRBV11-2 to TRBJ1-1; D is uncertain. Trimming removed 2 bases at V and 6 bases at J, with 4 bases between. Germline V gene lookup returns CDR1 SGHAT and CDR2 FQNNGV. This CDR3 has 11 residues. CDR3 loop: CASSLLSEAFF. The CDR3 nucleotides are TGTGCCAGCAGCTTACTTTCTGAAGCTTTCTTT.

Here the CDR3 DNA reads TGTGCCAGCTCACCGGGCAGGGATCAGCCCCAGCATTTT. Translating it yields CASSPGRDQPQHF. The gene calls are TRBV18 and TRBJ1-5; D may be TRBD1 (5 bases). Trimming took 3 bases from V and 5 from J, leaving 8 bases between them. The CDR3 is 13 residues long. The germline gives CDR1 KGHSH, CDR2 LQKENI. Drawing the rest from reference TRBV18 and TRBJ1-5, the complete variable domain is NAGVMQNPRHLVRRRGQEARLRCSPMKGHSHVYWYRQLPEEGLKFMVYLQKENIIDESGMPKERFSAEFPKEGPSILRIQQVVRGDSAAYFCASSPGRDQPQHFGDGTRLSIL.

CDR3 in DNA: TGTGCCAGCGGGAGGGGGACAGATACGCAGTATTTT. This translates into CASGRGTDTQYF. The chain recombines TRBV5-8 with TRBJ2-3, with D possibly TRBD2 on 7 matching bases. Germline V gene data show CDR1 as SGHTS and CDR2 as YDEGEE. This CDR3 comprises 12 residues. V dropped 7 bases and J dropped 3 bases, with 9 bases sitting between them.

The V gene is TRBV4-3, the J gene TRBJ2-7; 7 positions agree with TRBD2. CDR1 LGHNA and CDR2 YSLEER come from the germline V gene. This CDR3 has 13 amino acids. Trimming removed 1 base from V and 5 bases from J; junction bases left unmatched: 2. Here the CDR3 DNA reads TGCGCCAGCAGCCAAGGGGGAGGGCACGAGCAGTACTTC. Translation gives CASSQGGGHEQYF.

The V call is TRBV6-5, the J call TRBJ1-1, with D possibly TRBD1 on 5 matching bases. Looked up from germline, CDR1 is MNHEY and CDR2 is SVGAGI. The CDR3 has 13 amino acids. The V end lost 2 bases, the J end lost 3 bases, and 7 bases lay between the germline ends. The CDR3 loop is CASSYGGDTEAFF. The DNA for the CDR3 is TGTGCCAGCAGTTACGGGGGGGACACTGAAGCTTTCTTT.

The J gene is TRBJ2-1, the V gene TRBV7-9; D not resolved. The V and J ends lost 1 base and 10 bases respectively, with 14 bases between them. The germline V gene has CDR1 SEHNR and CDR2 FQNEAQ (reference sequence). The CDR3 is 14 amino acids. The CDR3 bases are TGTGCCAGCAGCTTAGTTTTGTTAATTAGCGAGCAGTTCTTC. Its protein is CASSLVLLISEQFF.

The genes are TRBV7-6 and TRBJ2-2, with TRBD2 matching over 7 bases. This CDR3 has 15 residues. V trimming: 2 bases; J trimming: 5 bases; junction bases outside the gene matches: 5. The germline CDR1 and CDR2 sequences are SGHVS and FNYEAQ. CDR3 sequence: CASSLMAAGTGELFF. The CDR3 DNA reads TGTGCCAGCAGCTTAATGGCAGCGGGAACCGGGGAGCTGTTTTTT.

The chain carries TRBV19 and TRBJ2-4, with D perhaps TRBD2 (6 bases). Trimming removed 5 bases at V and 7 bases at J, with 12 bases between. This CDR3 has 13 amino acids. CDR1 LNHDA and CDR2 SQIVND come from the germline V gene (reference sequence). CDR3 sequence: CASSGEGGNIQYF. The CDR3 nucleotides are TGTGCCAGTAGTGGTGAGGGAGGCAACATTCAGTACTTC.

This chain uses TRBV5-1 with TRBJ2-5; D is perhaps TRBD1 (6 bases). V lost 2 bases and J lost 5, with 13 bases in between. The CDR3 extends over 14 amino acids. Germline V gives CDR1 SGHRS, CDR2 YFSETQ. The CDR3 DNA follows: TGCGCCAGCAGCTTACGACAGGTTGGGGAGACCCAGTACTTC. Amino acid sequence: CASSLRQVGETQYF.

J is TRBJ1-6 and V is TRBV7-8, with D possibly being TRBD1 (6 bases). There are 16 residues in the CDR3. Trimming took off 1 base at V and 10 bases at J, with 17 bases between the two ends. Germline V gives CDR1 SGHVS, CDR2 FQNEAQ. The CDR3 protein is CASSLVGGASGSPLHF. In DNA form, the CDR3 reads TGTGCCAGCAGCTTAGTTGGGGGCGCATCAGGGTCACCCCTCCACTTT.

The chain joins TRBV25-1 to TRBJ1-1; D is perhaps TRBD1 (6 bases). Germline CDR1 reads MGHDK; CDR2 reads SYGVNS. Trimming shortened V by 2 bases and J by 9 bases, and 13 bases separated the two germline ends. The CDR3 extends over 13 amino acids. This chain's CDR3 is CASSEEWGRKAFF. The CDR3 DNA is TGTGCCAGCAGTGAAGAGTGGGGGCGCAAAGCTTTCTTT.

This clone was observed a few times. The chain joins TRBV6-5 to TRBJ1-1; D remains ambiguous. The CDR3 extends over 15 amino acids. Between the trimmed V and J ends, which lost 6 bases and 3 bases, there was a span of 17 bases. Per germline, CDR1 MNHEY and CDR2 SVGAGI. The CDR3: CASSPLATAHTEAFF. In nucleotides, the CDR3 is TGTGCCAGCAGCCCTCTAGCGACGGCCCACACTGAAGCTTTCTTT.

V and J are TRBV6-6 and TRBJ2-1, with 7 nucleotides matching TRBD1. CDR1 and CDR2 from the germline V gene are MNHNY and SVGAGI (reference sequence). Trimming took 5 bases from V and 4 from J; bases not matched to a gene: 5. The CDR3 contains 14 residues. This CDR3 is CASSQGTEYNEQFF. The CDR3 region has the DNA TGTGCCAGCAGTCAAGGGACAGAGTACAATGAGCAGTTCTTC.

The V and J genes are TRBV4-3 and TRBJ2-3; no clear D. Trimming stripped 1 base from V and 5 bases from J, with 7 bases between. This CDR3 comprises 13 residues. From germline, CDR1 is LGHNA and CDR2 YSLEER. CDR3 sequence reads: CASSQVGGDTQYF. CDR3 DNA: TGCGCCAGCAGCCAAGTCGGTGGAGATACGCAGTATTTT.

V usage is TRBV10-3 and J usage is TRBJ2-1, with 15 nucleotides matching TRBD2. The V segment lost 4 bases and the J segment 7 bases; nucleotides outside the gene matches: 2. This CDR3 region has 15 residues. Per germline, CDR1 ENHRY and CDR2 SYGVKD. The CDR3 spells CAISGGLAGGNEQFF. As DNA, the CDR3 is TGTGCCATCAGTGGGGGACTAGCGGGGGGTAATGAGCAGTTCTTC.